The 17 T cell receptor beta chains presented below share a single source sample, sequenced in a study of vaccination effects on CD4 cells after COVID-19. These TCRs are of unknown antigen specificity. Before sequencing took place, the ViraFEST assay used viral peptide pools to expand antigen-specific CD4+ T cells. At the end of about 10 days of culture, CD4+ T cells were isolated. This individual tested PCR-positive for SARS-CoV-2 infection between March and December 2020. Everyone in the study got two shots of either the BNT162b2 or mRNA-1273 vaccine. Clones were sequenced by immunoSEQ multiplex PCR, and TCRdb holds only the in-frame ones, with some missing. The data contain 13,000 or so clones, 73% of them seen just once; the ten biggest clones take up roughly 33%. Sample: CD4+ T cells from PBMCs cultured with HCoV-NL63 spike peptides, taken after COVID-19 vaccination. The receptors were sampled from a human donor who had a prior SARS-CoV-2 infection.

This clone showed up just a few times. The chain couples TRBV10-3 to TRBJ2-4; no reliable D call. CDR1 ENHRY and CDR2 SYGVKD come from the germline V gene. Trimming left V 7 bases short and J 11 bases short, with 18 bases between. The CDR3 extends over 13 amino acids. CDR3 in amino acids: CAIKDTKEELQYF. The CDR3 bases are TGTGCCATCAAGGATACCAAAGAGGAACTTCAGTACTTC.

The chain has TRBV4-1 and TRBJ2-4; D assignment may be TRBD1 or TRBD2 (6 bases each). Deletions cut 0 bases from V and 0 bases from J, with 12 bases between. The CDR3 has 17 amino acids. CDR1 is MGHRA and CDR2 is YSYEKL in the germline V gene. This CDR3 reads CASSQDSGAVAKNIQYF. Written as DNA, the CDR3 is TGCGCCAGCAGCCAAGATTCGGGGGCAGTAGCCAAAAACATTCAGTACTTC.

This clone was detected only once. The chain employs TRBV9 and TRBJ2-1, with D possibly TRBD2 on 5 matching bases. Trimming removed 3 bases at V and 4 bases at J, with 14 bases between. Germline CDR1 SGDLS, CDR2 YYNGEE. This CDR3 is 15 amino acids long. The CDR3 here is CASSARGVAYNEQFF. The DNA of the CDR3 is TGTGCCAGCAGCGCCCGGGGTGTGGCTTACAATGAGCAGTTCTTC.

This clone was observed a single time. This sequence joins TRBV4-3 and TRBJ2-7; D perhaps matches TRBD1 (6 bases). Trimming shortened V by 0 bases and J by 3 bases, and 18 bases separated the two germline ends. The CDR3 runs 17 residues. Germline CDR1 reads LGHNA; CDR2 reads YSLEER. As DNA, the CDR3 is TGCGCCAGCAGCCAAGAGTTTACGGAAACAGGGTTCTACGAGCAGTACTTC. It is translated as CASSQEFTETGFYEQYF.

The chain recombines TRBV25-1 with TRBJ2-1; D unclear. This CDR3 spans 12 amino acids. V gave up 1 base and J gave up 5 bases, with 3 bases separating them. CDR1 is MGHDK, CDR2 SYGVNS, per germline. The CDR3 coding sequence is TGTGCCAGCAGTGAATGGAACAATGAGCAGTTCTTC. This translates into CASSEWNNEQFF.

The chain carries TRBV7-9 and TRBJ1-1, with a possible D match to TRBD1 (6 bases). The CDR3 is 13 amino acids. Germline V gene sequence: CDR1 SEHNR, CDR2 FQNEAQ (reference sequence). V shed 5 bases and J shed 6 bases, with 13 bases lying between them. The CDR3 loop is CASSPYGGPEAFF. The CDR3 region has the DNA TGTGCCAGCAGCCCCTATGGGGGGCCTGAAGCTTTCTTT.

The chain carries TRBV3-1 (or the pseudogene TRBV3-2) and TRBJ1-1; no clear D gene. The V gene's germline CDR1 is LGHDT and CDR2 YNNKEL (reference sequence). The CDR3 is made up of 15 amino acids. V lost 0 bases and J 8 bases, leaving 16 bases between the germline ends. The DNA for the CDR3 is TGTGCCAGCAGCCAAGATTTCACCGAATGGGCCGAAGCTTTCTTT. Translation: CASSQDFTEWAEAFF.

The chain recombines TRBV7-3 with TRBJ2-3, with a tentative D call TRBD2 (5 bases). CDR1 is SGHTA, CDR2 FQGTGA, per germline. The CDR3 has 15 amino acids. V was trimmed by 1 base and J by 1 base, leaving 9 bases between them. The CDR3 DNA reads as TGTGCCAGCAGCTTAAATCCGCGGGGCACAGATACGCAGTATTTT. It yields the protein CASSLNPRGTDTQYF.

The chain carries TRBV7-9 and TRBJ2-7, with TRBD1 matching 7 bases. The germline gives CDR1 SEHNR, CDR2 FQNEAQ (reference sequence). The J segment lost 7 bases and the V segment lost 1 base, leaving 10 bases of the junction unmatched. CDR3 length equals 15 residues. The CDR3 coding sequence is TGTGCCAGCAGCTTAGGAACAGGGGAATCGACTGAGCAGTACTTC. Protein product: CASSLGTGESTEQYF.

The V call is TRBV6-5, the J call TRBJ1-2; D is uncertain. CDR1 MNHEY and CDR2 SVGAGI come from the germline V gene. V was shortened by 6 bases and J by 1 base, with 9 bases between the two germline ends. CDR3 length equals 13 residues. CDR3: CASSPTDNYGYTF. CDR3 nucleotide sequence: TGTGCCAGCAGCCCAACAGATAACTATGGCTACACCTTC.

The V and J genes are TRBV6-5 and TRBJ1-2; a possible D gene is TRBD1 (5 bases). Trimming removed 6 bases at V and 2 bases at J, with 10 bases between. Per germline, CDR1 MNHEY and CDR2 SVGAGI. The CDR3 spans 13 residues. The CDR3: CASRLGTNYGYTF. The CDR3 DNA follows: TGTGCCAGCAGGCTCGGGACGAACTATGGCTACACCTTC.

The rearrangement links TRBV5-1 to TRBJ2-5, with 11 bases lining up with TRBD2. Germline V gene sequence: CDR1 SGHRS, CDR2 YFSETQ. V lost 0 bases to trimming and J lost 2 bases; unmatched junction nucleotides: 0. This CDR3 contains 15 residues. CDR3 protein: CASSLGLAGQETQYF. The CDR3 DNA reads TGCGCCAGCAGCTTGGGACTAGCGGGGCAAGAGACCCAGTACTTC. The complete variable domain, with remaining parts taken from reference TRBV5-1 and TRBJ2-5, reads KAGVTQTPRYLIKTRGQQVTLSCSPISGHRSVSWYQQTPGQGLQFLFEYFSETQRNKGNFPGRFSGRQFSNSRSEMNVSTLELGDSALYLCASSLGLAGQETQYFGPGTRLLVL.

The chain combines TRBV19 with TRBJ2-2, with D possibly matching TRBD2 (6 bases). Germline loops: CDR1 LNHDA, CDR2 SQIVND (reference sequence). The CDR3 totals 18 residues. V was cut by 1 base and J by 3 bases, with 18 bases left in between. The CDR3 DNA reads TGTGCCAGTAGTATAGTTCTGCGGGACGAAGCTTACACCGGGGAGCTGTTTTTT. This sequence encodes CASSIVLRDEAYTGELFF. Using reference TRBV19 and TRBJ2-2 for the parts outside the CDR3, the full variable domain is DGGITQSPKYLFRKEGQNVTLSCEQNLNHDAMYWYRQDPGQGLRLIYYSQIVNDFQKGDIAEGYSVSREKKESFPLTVTSAQKNPTAFYLCASSIVLRDEAYTGELFFGEGSRLTVL.

This clone came up a few times. The CDR3 protein is CASSESHEQYF. CDR3 DNA: TGTGCCAGCAGTGAATCCCACGAGCAGTACTTC. The V and J genes are TRBV2 and TRBJ2-7, with D unclear. CDR3 size: 11 residues. Germline lookup yields CDR1 SNHLY and CDR2 FYNNEI. Trimming removed 2 bases from V and 5 bases from J, with 4 bases in between.

This clone was recorded once. This chain uses TRBV7-9 with TRBJ2-5, with 9 bases identical to TRBD1. Germline lookup yields CDR1 SEHNR and CDR2 FQNEAQ (reference sequence). J lost 6 bases, V lost 2 bases, and 4 bases had no gene match. The CDR3 is made up of 14 amino acids. The CDR3: CASSLTGGGKTQYF. For the CDR3, the DNA is TGTGCCAGCAGCTTAACAGGGGGCGGTAAGACCCAGTACTTC.

The chain employs TRBV5-8 and TRBJ1-6; D is ambiguous. CDR1 is SGHTS and CDR2 is YDEGEE in the germline V gene. The CDR3 is made up of 17 amino acids. Trimming stripped 4 bases from V and 9 bases from J, with 23 bases between. DNA for the CDR3: TGTGCCAGCAGCCAAACCGTGGGATTTTATAGCGGTTCACCCCTCCACTTT. Encoded protein: CASSQTVGFYSGSPLHF.

V usage is TRBV19 and J usage is TRBJ1-2; D remains unclear. The CDR3 loop spans 13 amino acids. CDR1 is LNHDA, CDR2 SQIVND, per germline (reference sequence). The V end lost 11 bases, the J end lost 0 bases, and 13 bases lay between the germline ends. The CDR3 spells CASNSPANYGYTF. The CDR3 nucleotides read TGTGCCTCGAATTCCCCGGCTAACTATGGCTACACCTTC.